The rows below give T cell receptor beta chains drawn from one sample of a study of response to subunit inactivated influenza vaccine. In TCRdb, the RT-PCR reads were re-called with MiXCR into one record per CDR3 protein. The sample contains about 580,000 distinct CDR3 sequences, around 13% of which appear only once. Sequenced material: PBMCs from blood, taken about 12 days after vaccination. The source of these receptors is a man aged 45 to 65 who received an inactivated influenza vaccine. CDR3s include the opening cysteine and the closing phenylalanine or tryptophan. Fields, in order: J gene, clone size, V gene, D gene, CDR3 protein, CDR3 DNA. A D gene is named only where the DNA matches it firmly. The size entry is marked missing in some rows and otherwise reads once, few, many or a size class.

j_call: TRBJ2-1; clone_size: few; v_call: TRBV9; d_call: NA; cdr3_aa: CASSVDNNEQFF; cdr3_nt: TGTGCCAGCAGCGTAGATAATAATGAGCAGTTCTTC
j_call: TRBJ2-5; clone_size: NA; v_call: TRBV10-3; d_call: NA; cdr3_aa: CAISGDGETQYF; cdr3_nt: TGTGCCATCAGTGGTGACGGAGAGACCCAGTACTTC
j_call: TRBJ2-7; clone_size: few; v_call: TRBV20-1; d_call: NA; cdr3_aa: CSASRGYEQYF; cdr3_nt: TGCAGTGCCTCCAGGGGCTACGAGCAGTACTTC
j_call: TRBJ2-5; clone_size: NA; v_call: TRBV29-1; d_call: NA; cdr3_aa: CSVYTDLARTQYF; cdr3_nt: TGCAGCGTCTACACAGATCTAGCTCGGACCCAGTACTTC
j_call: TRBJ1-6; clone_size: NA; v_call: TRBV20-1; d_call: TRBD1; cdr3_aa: CSVGQGDSPLHF; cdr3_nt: TGCAGTGTCGGACAGGGGGATTCACCCCTCCACTTT
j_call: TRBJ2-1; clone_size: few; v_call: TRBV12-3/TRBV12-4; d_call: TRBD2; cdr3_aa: CASTHPGLPTNEQFF; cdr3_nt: TGTGCCAGCACCCATCCGGGACTACCGACGAATGAGCAGTTCTTC
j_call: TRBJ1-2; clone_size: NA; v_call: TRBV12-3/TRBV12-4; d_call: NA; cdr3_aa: CASSLNGGYGYTF; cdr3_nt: TGTGCCAGCAGTTTAAACGGAGGCTATGGCTACACCTTC
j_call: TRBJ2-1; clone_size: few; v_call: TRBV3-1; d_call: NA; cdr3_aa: CASSHTSPGPLGYNEQFF; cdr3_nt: TGTGCCAGCAGCCACACGTCCCCGGGACCCCTGGGCTACAATGAGCAGTTCTTC
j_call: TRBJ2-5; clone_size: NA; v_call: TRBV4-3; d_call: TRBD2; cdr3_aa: CASSQGLAGVLETQYF; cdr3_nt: TGCGCCAGCAGCCAGGGACTAGCGGGGGTGTTAGAGACCCAGTACTTC
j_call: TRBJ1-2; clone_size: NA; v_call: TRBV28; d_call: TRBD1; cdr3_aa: CASSSPTGWGYGYTF; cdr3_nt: TGTGCCAGCAGTTCTCCGACAGGGTGGGGCTATGGCTACACCTTC
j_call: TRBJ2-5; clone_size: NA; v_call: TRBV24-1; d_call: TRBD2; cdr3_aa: CATSDGSRTSVETQYF; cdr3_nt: TGTGCCACCAGTGATGGGTCCAGGACTAGCGTGGAGACCCAGTACTTC
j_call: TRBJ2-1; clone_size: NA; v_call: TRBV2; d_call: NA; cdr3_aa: CASRPNKAPLYNEQFF; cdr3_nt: TGTGCCAGCAGGCCTAACAAGGCCCCCCTTTACAATGAGCAGTTCTTC
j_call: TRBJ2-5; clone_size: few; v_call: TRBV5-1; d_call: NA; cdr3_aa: CASSLGLDQETQYF; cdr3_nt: TGCGCCAGCAGCTTGGGACTCGACCAAGAGACCCAGTACTTC
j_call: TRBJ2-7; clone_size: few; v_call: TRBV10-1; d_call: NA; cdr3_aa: CASSESYGTEQYF; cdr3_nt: TGCGCCAGCAGTGAGTCTTACGGAACCGAGCAGTACTTC
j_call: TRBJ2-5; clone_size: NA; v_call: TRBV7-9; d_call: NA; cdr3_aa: CASNKKLWTEGQETQYF; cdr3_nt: TGTGCCAGCAACAAAAAGCTATGGACAGAGGGGCAAGAGACCCAGTACTTC
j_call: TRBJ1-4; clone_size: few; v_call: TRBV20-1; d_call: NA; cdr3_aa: CSARVGEALFF; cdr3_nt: TGCAGTGCTAGAGTGGGGGAGGCACTGTTTTTT
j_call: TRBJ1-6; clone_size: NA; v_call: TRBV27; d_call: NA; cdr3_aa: CASSFFGGSYNSPLHF; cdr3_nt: TGTGCCAGCAGTTTTTTCGGCGGATCCTATAATTCACCCCTCCACTTT
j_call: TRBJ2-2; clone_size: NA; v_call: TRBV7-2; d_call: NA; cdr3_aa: CASRPGLGGGELFF; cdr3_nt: TGTGCCAGCAGACCGGGACTGGGGGGCGGGGAGCTGTTTTTT
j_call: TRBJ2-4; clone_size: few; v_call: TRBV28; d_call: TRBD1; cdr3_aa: CASSPGTGYYFPKNIQYF; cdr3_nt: TGTGCCAGCAGCCCGGGGACAGGGTACTATTTTCCCAAAAACATTCAGTACTTC
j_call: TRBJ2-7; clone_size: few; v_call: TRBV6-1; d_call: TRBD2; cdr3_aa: CASSISGRVNEQYF; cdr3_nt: TGTGCCAGCAGTATCAGCGGGAGGGTCAACGAGCAGTACTTC
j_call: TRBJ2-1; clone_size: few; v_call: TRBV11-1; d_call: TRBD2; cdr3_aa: CASSFGSGRARGEQFF; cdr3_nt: TGTGCCAGCAGCTTCGGTAGCGGGAGGGCCCGGGGTGAGCAGTTCTTC
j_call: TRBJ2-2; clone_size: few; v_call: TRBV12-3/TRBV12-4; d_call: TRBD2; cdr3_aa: CASRTSGTSGRTGELFF; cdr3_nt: TGTGCCAGCAGAACATCCGGGACTAGCGGGAGGACCGGGGAGCTGTTTTTT
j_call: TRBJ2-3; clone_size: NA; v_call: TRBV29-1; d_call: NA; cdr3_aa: CSVDLRGDTQYF; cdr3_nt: TGCAGCGTTGATCTAAGGGGAGATACGCAGTATTTT
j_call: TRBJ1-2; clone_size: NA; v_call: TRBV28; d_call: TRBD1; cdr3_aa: CASSSHRDSSNYGYTF; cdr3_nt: TGTGCCAGCAGTTCCCACCGGGACAGCTCTAACTATGGCTACACCTTC
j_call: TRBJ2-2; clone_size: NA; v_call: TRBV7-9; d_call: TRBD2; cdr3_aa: CASETSGRSGELFF; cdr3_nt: TGTGCCAGCGAGACTAGCGGGAGAAGCGGGGAGCTGTTTTTT
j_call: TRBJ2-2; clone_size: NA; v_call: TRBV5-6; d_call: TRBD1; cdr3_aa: CASSRDRINTGELFF; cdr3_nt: TGTGCCAGCAGCCGGGACAGAATCAACACCGGGGAGCTGTTTTTT
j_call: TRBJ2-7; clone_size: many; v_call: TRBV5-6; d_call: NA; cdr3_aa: CASSLGGGFKQYF; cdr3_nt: TGTGCCAGCAGCTTGGGAGGGGGGTTCAAGCAGTACTTC
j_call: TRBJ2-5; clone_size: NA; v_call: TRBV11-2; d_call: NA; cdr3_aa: CASSPLGNKETQYF; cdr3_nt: TGTGCCAGCAGCCCCCTAGGAAACAAGGAGACCCAGTACTTC
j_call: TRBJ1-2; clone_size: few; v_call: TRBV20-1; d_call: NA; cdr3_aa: CSARDYNYGYTF; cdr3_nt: TGCAGTGCTAGAGACTATAACTATGGCTACACCTTC
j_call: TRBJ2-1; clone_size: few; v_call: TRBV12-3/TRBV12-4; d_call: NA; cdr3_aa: CASSRPTKRHNEQFF; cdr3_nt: TGTGCCAGCAGTCGCCCTACCAAGCGGCACAATGAGCAGTTCTTC
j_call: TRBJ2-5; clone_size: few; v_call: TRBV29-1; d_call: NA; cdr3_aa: CSSRRADYTYGETQYF; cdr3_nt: TGCAGCTCTCGAAGGGCGGACTATACCTACGGAGAGACCCAGTACTTC
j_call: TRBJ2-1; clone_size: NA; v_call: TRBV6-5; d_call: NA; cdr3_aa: CASSYSMGVVFF; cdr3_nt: TGTGCCAGCAGTTACTCGATGGGAGTCGTGTTCTTC
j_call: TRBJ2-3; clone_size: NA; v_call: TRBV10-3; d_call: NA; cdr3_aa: CAIRGPSTDTQYF; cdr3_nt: TGTGCCATCAGGGGGCCGAGCACAGATACGCAGTATTTT
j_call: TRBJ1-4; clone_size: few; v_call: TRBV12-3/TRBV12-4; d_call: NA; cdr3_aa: CASSPHEKGLFF; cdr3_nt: TGTGCCAGCAGTCCTCACGAGAAGGGGCTGTTTTTT
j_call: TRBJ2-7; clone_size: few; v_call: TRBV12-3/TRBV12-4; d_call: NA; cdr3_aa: CASSPDTGSYEQYF; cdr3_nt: TGTGCCAGCAGTCCGGACACGGGCTCCTACGAGCAGTACTTC
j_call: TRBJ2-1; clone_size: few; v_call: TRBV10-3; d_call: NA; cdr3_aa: CAISALPFFSGDNEQFF; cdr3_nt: TGTGCCATCAGTGCACTTCCTTTTTTCTCAGGGGACAATGAGCAGTTCTTC
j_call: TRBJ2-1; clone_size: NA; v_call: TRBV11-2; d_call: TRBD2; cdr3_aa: CASSLGGSTSRLF; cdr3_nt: TGTGCCAGCAGCTTGGGGGGATCGACTAGCCGGCTCTTC
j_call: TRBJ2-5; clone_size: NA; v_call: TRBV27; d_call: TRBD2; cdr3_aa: CASSLASSGLYQETQYF; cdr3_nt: TGTGCCAGCAGTTTAGCGTCTAGCGGACTATACCAAGAGACCCAGTACTTC